These 26 T cell receptor beta chains share one sample of origin, sequenced in a study of blood T cell repertoires in COVID-19. Profiled with immunoSEQ multiplex PCR; TCRdb holds only in-frame clones, not every one. The profile shows 280,000 or so clones, 89% of them singletons. Sequenced input: peripheral blood. The receptors originated from a woman between 55 and 75 years old with acute or convalescent COVID-19.

V usage is TRBV7-2 and J usage is TRBJ1-2; TRBD1 might be the D (6 bases). This CDR3 is built from 14 residues. Germline V CDR1 and CDR2: SGHTA, FQGNSA. Trimming left V 5 bases short and J 2 bases short, with 12 bases between. The CDR3 nucleotides are TGTGCCAGCAGCATCAGACAGGAAAACTATGGCTACACCTTC. Translation gives CASSIRQENYGYTF.

This chain connects TRBV27 to TRBJ2-1, with D maybe TRBD2 (6 bases). Germline CDR1 is MNHEY and CDR2 is SMNVEV (reference sequence). V dropped 3 bases and J dropped 8 bases, with 14 bases sitting between them. The CDR3 has 14 residues. CDR3 amino acids: CASSLSGGIYEQFF. The CDR3 bases are TGTGCCAGCAGTTTGAGTGGGGGGATCTATGAGCAGTTCTTC.

This chain joins TRBV5-5 and TRBJ1-3; D possibly corresponds to TRBD1 (5 bases). The CDR3 totals 17 residues. Germline V gene data show CDR1 as SGHKS and CDR2 as YYEKEE (reference sequence). V gave up 7 bases and J gave up 0 bases, with 20 bases separating them. The CDR3 DNA is TGTGCCAGCTTCTCCGGACGACAGTTTTTCTCTGGAAACACCATATATTTT. It specifies CASFSGRQFFSGNTIYF.

The V gene is TRBV14, the J gene TRBJ1-4; 8 nucleotides line up with TRBD1. CDR3 length equals 15 residues. Per the germline V gene, CDR1 is SGHDN and CDR2 is FVKESK. V lost 4 bases and J lost 5; bases outside the gene matches: 6. CDR3 sequence reads: CASSRDRGRNEKLFF. The CDR3 coding sequence is TGTGCCAGCAGCCGAGACAGGGGCAGGAATGAAAAACTGTTTTTT. Supplemented by reference TRBV14 and TRBJ1-4, the full variable domain reads EAGVTQFPSHSVIEKGQTVTLRCDPISGHDNLYWYRRVMGKEIKFLLHFVKESKQDESGMPNNRFLAERTGGTYSTLKVQPAELEDSGVYFCASSRDRGRNEKLFFGSGTQLSVL.

This CDR3 reads CASSQLQRPDTQYF. In DNA form, the CDR3 reads TGTGCCAGCAGCCAACTGCAGCGGCCAGATACGCAGTATTTT. The chain employs TRBV14 and TRBJ2-3, with a tentative D call TRBD2 (5 bases). V was cut by 2 bases and J by 4 bases, with 10 bases left in between. The CDR3 totals 14 residues. CDR1 and CDR2 from the germline V gene are SGHDN and FVKESK.

This chain joins TRBV4-1 and TRBJ2-7; possible D gene TRBD1, 6 bases. This CDR3 is built from 13 residues. CDR1 and CDR2 from the germline V gene are MGHRA and YSYEKL. V lost 3 bases to trimming and J lost 4 bases, with 10 bases between them. Written as DNA, the CDR3 is TGCGCCAGCAGCCACGGACAGTCTTACGAGCAGTACTTC. This codes for CASSHGQSYEQYF.

The chain links TRBV6-1 to TRBJ2-3; D is perhaps TRBD2 (6 bases). The V and J ends lost 1 base and 5 bases respectively, with 10 bases between them. Germline loops: CDR1 MNHNS, CDR2 SASEGT. There are 14 residues in the CDR3. The CDR3: CASSEVASVDTQYF. The CDR3 DNA sequence: TGTGCCAGCAGTGAAGTAGCTAGCGTAGATACGCAGTATTTT.

The rearrangement joins TRBV2 to TRBJ1-1; D might be TRBD1 (6 bases). Germline CDR1 SNHLY, CDR2 FYNNEI. V dropped 6 bases and J dropped 5 bases, with 16 bases sitting between them. The CDR3 loop spans 14 amino acids. CDR3 bases: TGTGCCAGCAGCTCGCTCAGGGGAGTAACTGAAGCTTTCTTT. Its protein is CASSSLRGVTEAFF.

The table lists this clone with a count of one. This rearrangement joins TRBV7-3 to TRBJ2-1, with TRBD2 identical over 9 bases. The CDR3 loop spans 15 amino acids. The V gene end was trimmed by 5 bases and the J gene end by 0 bases; junction bases not matched to a gene: 2. Germline V gives CDR1 SGHTA, CDR2 FQGTGA. The CDR3 DNA reads TGTGCCAGCAGCACACTAGCGGGCTCCTACAATGAGCAGTTCTTC. It is translated as CASSTLAGSYNEQFF. Based on the CDR3 plus reference TRBV7-3 and TRBJ2-1, the full variable domain is GAGVSQTPSNKVTEKGKYVELRCDPISGHTALYWYRQSLGQGPEFLIYFQGTGAADDSGLPNDRFFAVRPEGSVSTLKIQRTERGDSAVYLCASSTLAGSYNEQFFGPGTRLTVL.

V gene TRBV24-1 combines with J gene TRBJ2-2; D possibly corresponds to TRBD1 (6 bases). The germline V gene has CDR1 KGHDR and CDR2 SFDVKD. This CDR3 region has 20 residues. Trimming left V 4 bases short and J 4 bases short, with 27 bases between. The CDR3 loop reads CATSEYLAPRTGRRTGELFF. CDR3 nucleotide sequence: TGTGCCACCAGTGAATACCTCGCCCCCCGAACAGGGCGGCGCACCGGGGAGCTGTTTTTT.

This clone is a singleton in its sample. The rearrangement joins TRBV30 to TRBJ1-1; maybe TRBD1 (5 bases). V lost 1 base and J 0 bases, leaving 12 bases between the germline ends. The CDR3 is 15 residues long. CDR1 is GTSNPN and CDR2 is SVGIG in the germline V gene (reference sequence). For the CDR3, the DNA is TGTGCCTGGAGTGCCCAGGGCAGGATGAACACTGAAGCTTTCTTT. The encoded protein is CAWSAQGRMNTEAFF.

The CDR3 DNA sequence: TGTGCCAGCAGTTCGACAGGGGGCTACGAGCAGTACTTC. This translates into CASSSTGGYEQYF. The chain links TRBV2 to TRBJ2-7; 9 bases agree with TRBD1. This CDR3 region has 13 residues. Germline loops: CDR1 SNHLY, CDR2 FYNNEI. Trimming cost V 5 bases and J 3 bases; bases outside gene matches: 2. Filled out from reference TRBV2 and TRBJ2-7, the complete variable domain reads EPEVTQTPSHQVTQMGQEVILRCVPISNHLYFYWYRQILGQKVEFLVSFYNNEISEKSEIFDDQFSVERPDGSNFTLKIRSTKLEDSAMYFCASSSTGGYEQYFGPGTRLTVT.

The chain couples TRBV24-1 to TRBJ2-5; 9 positions match TRBD2. Trimming removed 3 bases from V and 2 bases from J; junction bases left unmatched: 6. Germline loops: CDR1 KGHDR, CDR2 SFDVKD. The CDR3 contains 16 residues. The CDR3 here is CATSDPPGLAQETQYF. CDR3 bases: TGTGCCACCAGTGATCCACCGGGACTAGCACAAGAGACCCAGTACTTC.

The chain links TRBV7-3 to TRBJ2-1; 7 nucleotides agree with TRBD2. Losses at the gene ends were 5 bases for V and 1 base for J; bases not matched to a gene: 5. There are 15 residues in the CDR3. Germline CDR1 reads SGHTA; CDR2 reads FQGTGA. Here the CDR3 DNA reads TGTGCCAGCAGCCGGGGGAGGGGTTCCTACAATGAGCAGTTCTTC. Amino acid sequence: CASSRGRGSYNEQFF. Drawing the rest from reference TRBV7-3 and TRBJ2-1, the complete variable domain is GAGVSQTPSNKVTEKGKYVELRCDPISGHTALYWYRQSLGQGPEFLIYFQGTGAADDSGLPNDRFFAVRPEGSVSTLKIQRTERGDSAVYLCASSRGRGSYNEQFFGPGTRLTVL.

V and J are TRBV2 and TRBJ2-3; 8 positions agree with TRBD2. Germline CDR1 reads SNHLY; CDR2 reads FYNNEI. The ends lost 7 bases at V and 3 bases at J; junction bases unmatched: 6. CDR3 size: 14 residues. In DNA, the CDR3 is TGTGCCAGCAACTTCGGGGGGGCGACAGATACGCAGTATTTT. It yields the protein CASNFGGATDTQYF.

This sequence joins TRBV7-8 and TRBJ2-5; 9 positions match TRBD2. Germline V gene data show CDR1 as SGHVS and CDR2 as FQNEAQ. The CDR3 is made up of 15 amino acids. After removal of 0 bases from V and 9 bases from J, the junction contained 8 bases not matched to a gene. CDR3 coding DNA: TGTGCCAGCAGCTTAGCGTCTAGCGGGGCTGCGGCCCAGTACTTC. Residues: CASSLASSGAAAQYF.

This chain joins TRBV19 and TRBJ1-1; TRBD1 might be the D (6 bases). The CDR3 is 15 amino acids. CDR1 and CDR2 from the germline V gene are LNHDA and SQIVND (reference sequence). Trimming removed 3 bases at V and 1 base at J, with 12 bases between. The CDR3 nucleotides are TGTGCCAGTAGTATCCGGGACATCTCGAACACTGAAGCTTTCTTT. It encodes CASSIRDISNTEAFF. The full variable domain, with the rest looked up from reference TRBV19 and TRBJ1-1, is DGGITQSPKYLFRKEGQNVTLSCEQNLNHDAMYWYRQDPGQGLRLIYYSQIVNDFQKGDIAEGYSVSREKKESFPLTVTSAQKNPTAFYLCASSIRDISNTEAFFGQGTRLTVV.

V is TRBV7-9 and J is TRBJ2-5, with TRBD2 matching 7 bases. The germline gives CDR1 SEHNR, CDR2 FQNEAQ (reference sequence). The CDR3 runs to 17 residues. Trimming took 1 base from V and 5 from J; bases not matched to a gene: 13. CDR3 protein: CASSLDLLAEMGETQYF. CDR3 DNA sequence: TGTGCCAGCAGCTTAGACCTCCTAGCGGAGATGGGGGAGACCCAGTACTTC.

The rearrangement joins TRBV6-2 or TRBV6-3 to TRBJ2-5; D gene ambiguous. CDR3 size: 16 residues. The V end was cut by 4 bases, the J end by 0 bases, with 15 bases between. Germline V gives CDR1 MNHEY, CDR2 SVGEGT. This CDR3 reads CASSSLRSRYQETQYF. The CDR3 DNA reads as TGTGCCAGCAGTTCCCTTCGGTCCCGTTACCAAGAGACCCAGTACTTC.

The chain couples TRBV12-3 or TRBV12-4 to TRBJ2-1, with D hard to call. The CDR3 is 13 amino acids. V gave up 6 bases and J gave up 10 bases, with 16 bases separating them. As DNA, the CDR3 is TGTGCCAGCAGCCGAAACATTATGCAGGAGCAGTTCTTC. It translates to CASSRNIMQEQFF.

The J gene is TRBJ1-2, the V gene TRBV20-1; D call uncertain. This CDR3 spans 11 amino acids. V shed 4 bases and J shed 5 bases, with 8 bases lying between them. Germline V gives CDR1 DFQATT, CDR2 SNEGSKA (reference sequence). The CDR3 loop reads CSAIQLYGYTF. The CDR3 DNA reads TGCAGTGCTATACAGCTTTATGGCTACACCTTC.

This rearrangement joins TRBV19 to TRBJ1-1; perhaps TRBD1 as D (6 bases). The CDR3 is 14 residues long. Germline CDR1 reads LNHDA; CDR2 reads SQIVND (reference sequence). The V gene lost 7 bases and the J gene lost 2 bases, with 14 bases spanning the gap. Written as DNA, the CDR3 is TGTGCCAGTACAGGACAGTTAACCAACACTGAAGCTTTCTTT. Encoded protein: CASTGQLTNTEAFF.

Here the CDR3 DNA reads TGTGCCAGCAGCCCTACAGGGTCGGAGACCCAGTACTTC. Encoded protein: CASSPTGSETQYF. The J gene is TRBJ2-5, the V gene TRBV12-3 or TRBV12-4; maybe TRBD1 (6 bases). V was cut by 6 bases and J by 5 bases, with 13 bases left in between. There are 13 residues in the CDR3.

The DNA of the CDR3 is TGTGCCAGCAGCGTAGTGGGGGCGAGTAATGAAAAACTGTTTTTT. It encodes CASSVVGASNEKLFF. V is TRBV9 and J is TRBJ1-4; TRBD1 might be the D (6 bases). Deletions cut 0 bases from V and 4 bases from J, with 10 bases between. The germline V gene encodes CDR1 SGDLS and CDR2 YYNGEE. CDR3 length equals 15 residues.

The V call is TRBV10-3, the J call TRBJ1-1, with 10 bases that match TRBD1. V shed 6 bases and J 5 bases; nucleotides not matched to a gene: 3. The CDR3 consists of 13 residues. Germline V gene lookup returns CDR1 ENHRY and CDR2 SYGVKD. The CDR3 here is CAIRDRGGTEAFF. CDR3 bases: TGTGCCATCAGGGACAGGGGGGGTACTGAAGCTTTCTTT.

This chain links TRBV7-9 with TRBJ2-5; the D is unclear. This CDR3 is built from 12 residues. The germline gives CDR1 SEHNR, CDR2 FQNEAQ (reference sequence). Trimming pared 8 bases from V and 1 base from J, leaving 8 bases between. In DNA form, the CDR3 reads TGTGCCAGCCAACGCAGCCAAGAGACCCAGTACTTC. It codes for CASQRSQETQYF.